These 15 T cell receptor beta chains came from one sample sequenced in a study of cytotoxic CD8 clonotypes in ibrutinib-treated CLL. Only in-frame clones appear in the TCRdb table, and some are missing; sequencing was by immunoSEQ multiplex PCR. The sample yields some 290,000 clones, about 80% seen once. The material sequenced was PBMCs, taken before ibrutinib treatment. The receptor set was obtained from a human donor with chronic lymphocytic leukemia.

The chain links TRBV6-5 to TRBJ2-3; TRBD1 might be the D (6 bases). The germline V and J ends were trimmed by 2 bases and 4 bases, with 10 bases remaining between them. From germline, CDR1 is MNHEY and CDR2 SVGAGI. This CDR3 is built from 14 residues. The CDR3 sequence is CASSYRGLPDTQYF. DNA for the CDR3: TGTGCCAGCAGTTACAGGGGGTTGCCAGATACGCAGTATTTT.

The chain employs TRBV7-2 and TRBJ2-1; 8 bases line up with TRBD2. V trimming: 7 bases; J trimming: 7 bases; junction bases outside the gene matches: 9. The CDR3 has 14 amino acids. CDR1 is SGHTA, CDR2 FQGNSA, per germline. CDR3 sequence: CASTPTAGANEQFF. The CDR3 coding sequence is TGTGCCAGCACCCCGACAGCGGGAGCTAATGAGCAGTTCTTC. The whole variable domain, filled in from reference TRBV7-2 and TRBJ2-1, reads GAGVSQSPSNKVTEKGKDVELRCDPISGHTALYWYRQSLGQGLEFLIYFQGNSAPDKSGLPSDRFSAERTGGSVSTLTIQRTQQEDSAVYLCASTPTAGANEQFFGPGTRLTVL.

V is TRBV2 and J is TRBJ2-2; 10 positions agree with TRBD2. The V segment lost 5 bases and the J segment 2 bases; nucleotides outside the gene matches: 5. The CDR3 is made up of 16 amino acids. CDR1 and CDR2 from the germline V gene are SNHLY and FYNNEI. The CDR3 region has the DNA TGTGCCAGCAGTAGGACTAGCGGAGCCAACACCGGGGAGCTGTTTTTT. Protein sequence: CASSRTSGANTGELFF.

This rearrangement joins TRBV30 to TRBJ1-3; D unresolved. The ends were cut back, 0 bases at V and 2 bases at J, with 8 bases in the middle. Germline values: CDR1 GTSNPN, CDR2 SVGIG (reference sequence). The CDR3 spans 14 residues. CDR3 sequence: CAWSVNGAGNTIYF. The DNA for the CDR3 is TGTGCCTGGAGTGTAAACGGGGCTGGAAACACCATATATTTT.

The J gene is TRBJ2-2, the V gene TRBV4-3; TRBD1 is a possible D gene (5 bases). V shed 1 base and J shed 7 bases, with 10 bases lying between them. The CDR3 spans 14 residues. Germline V gene data show CDR1 as LGHNA and CDR2 as YSLEER. CDR3 loop: CASSQVNRLGELFF. CDR3 DNA sequence: TGCGCCAGCAGCCAAGTGAACAGGCTCGGGGAGCTGTTTTTT.

V and J are TRBV19 and TRBJ2-1; 7 bases map to TRBD2. Trimming removed 7 bases from V and 8 bases from J; junction bases left unmatched: 17. There are 16 residues in the CDR3. Per germline, CDR1 LNHDA and CDR2 SQIVND (reference sequence). This chain's CDR3 is CASNRGRLAEGHEQFF. CDR3 nucleotide sequence: TGTGCCAGTAATCGAGGGCGGCTAGCGGAAGGTCATGAGCAGTTCTTC.

The rearrangement joins TRBV7-9 to TRBJ1-3; weak D call: TRBD1 (6 bases). Germline loops: CDR1 SEHNR, CDR2 FQNEAQ (reference sequence). The CDR3 covers 17 residues. Trimming left V 7 bases short and J 2 bases short, with 21 bases between. The CDR3 coding sequence is TGTGCCAGCACCCAGAGAACCACAGGGTCGGCTGGAAACACCATATATTTT. Translated, it gives CASTQRTTGSAGNTIYF.

V usage is TRBV6-5 and J usage is TRBJ1-1, with D hard to call. The length of the CDR3 is 12 residues. Germline lookup yields CDR1 MNHEY and CDR2 SVGAGI. Trimming removed 6 bases at V and 1 base at J, with 6 bases between. The CDR3 nucleotides are TGTGCCAGCAGCCGGCCGAACACTGAAGCTTTCTTT. It encodes CASSRPNTEAFF.

The V and J genes are TRBV11-2 and TRBJ2-1; tentatively, D is TRBD1 or TRBD2 (5 bases each). CDR1 and CDR2 from the germline V gene are SGHAT and FQNNGV. V was trimmed by 2 bases and J by 7 bases, leaving 15 bases between them. The CDR3 consists of 15 residues. CDR3 sequence (DNA): TGTGCCAGCAGCTTACGAGGGGAGAATCGGAATGAGCAGTTCTTC. Amino acid sequence: CASSLRGENRNEQFF.

The chain links TRBV6-1 to TRBJ1-1; 8 bases are a match to TRBD1. Trimming removed 3 bases from V and 5 bases from J; junction bases left unmatched: 11. Germline-derived CDR1 and CDR2 are MNHNS and SASEGT. CDR3 length: 16 residues. The CDR3 region is CASSDHRRQGLTEAFF. As DNA, the CDR3 is TGTGCCAGCAGTGATCACCGAAGACAGGGGTTGACTGAAGCTTTCTTT.

The chain links TRBV19 to TRBJ2-3, with 8 bases aligning to TRBD1. CDR3 length: 16 residues. V was clipped by 5 bases and J by 3 bases; unmatched bases: 10. The germline CDR1 and CDR2 sequences are LNHDA and SQIVND (reference sequence). This CDR3 reads CASSAPTGAITDTQYF. DNA for the CDR3: TGTGCCAGTAGTGCTCCGACAGGGGCCATTACAGATACGCAGTATTTT. Drawing the rest from reference TRBV19 and TRBJ2-3, the complete variable domain is DGGITQSPKYLFRKEGQNVTLSCEQNLNHDAMYWYRQDPGQGLRLIYYSQIVNDFQKGDIAEGYSVSREKKESFPLTVTSAQKNPTAFYLCASSAPTGAITDTQYFGPGTRLTVL.

This rearrangement joins TRBV27 to TRBJ2-7; tentative D call: TRBD2 (5 bases). Germline V gene lookup returns CDR1 MNHEY and CDR2 SMNVEV (reference sequence). Deletions cut 8 bases from V and 2 bases from J, with 7 bases between. The CDR3 runs to 11 residues. The CDR3 sequence: CASGLPYEQYF. CDR3 bases: TGTGCCAGCGGACTCCCCTACGAGCAGTACTTC.

The CDR3 DNA reads TGTGCCAGCAAATCACTCGGGTCAGATCTCTACGAGCAGTACTTC. Translated: CASKSLGSDLYEQYF. This chain connects TRBV27 to TRBJ2-7; unclear D gene. V was trimmed by 7 bases and J by 3 bases, leaving 19 bases between them. Per germline, CDR1 MNHEY and CDR2 SMNVEV (reference sequence). The CDR3 has 15 residues.

This chain links TRBV4-1 with TRBJ1-5; 7 nucleotides agree with TRBD1. The V and J ends lost 3 bases and 11 bases, in that order; junction bases with no gene match: 13. The V gene's germline CDR1 is MGHRA and CDR2 YSYEKL. CDR3 size: 15 residues. The DNA for the CDR3 is TGCGCCAGCAGCCAGACCGACAGGGTTTCTCATTCCCAGCATTTT. Its protein is CASSQTDRVSHSQHF.

The V gene is TRBV4-1, the J gene TRBJ1-3; 9 bases are shared with TRBD1. The CDR3 loop spans 16 amino acids. V trimming: 4 bases; J trimming: 1 base; junction bases outside the gene matches: 5. Germline CDR1 and CDR2: MGHRA and YSYEKL. CDR3 coding DNA: TGCGCCAGCAGCCGAACAGGGGGCACTTCTGGAAACACCATATATTTT. Encoded protein: CASSRTGGTSGNTIYF.